The 5 T cell receptor beta chains reported below all come from one sample, sequenced in a study of Ad26.COV2.S vaccination and SARS-CoV-2 variants (dated by TCRdb to the early 2020s). Library construction relied on the immunoSEQ multiplex PCR assay. TCRdb stores this immuneACCESS table with in-frame sequences only. Part of the clones is absent; in the studies checked, under half of the shortfall reflects unresolved V genes, and no reason is known for the rest. The sample table shows approximately 420,000 clones, and around nine tenths are seen once. Together, the top ten hold around 3.4% of the sample. Taken with the paper, the label for treatment or condition translates to: roughly 18 received Ad26.COV2.S at low or high dose, single or two shots; about 5 received placebo; per-sample allocation not given. For vaccine and placebo recipients, the sequenced repertoires came from samples collected on day 63 after the first injection.

Sequenced here: peripheral blood, sampled in a trial of Ad26.COV2.S vaccine versus placebo. Receptors originate from a person between 18 and 59 years old who received the Ad26.COV2.S COVID-19 vaccine or a placebo.

This clone came up a few times. The V and J genes are TRBV19 and TRBJ1-4, with 9 bases lining up with TRBD1. Looked up from germline, CDR1 is LNHDA and CDR2 is SQIVND (reference sequence). This CDR3 has 15 amino acids. V lost 5 bases to trimming and J lost 8 bases; unmatched junction nucleotides: 9. CDR3: CASSSHRGLQEKLFF. In DNA, the CDR3 is TGTGCCAGTAGTTCCCACAGGGGGCTTCAAGAAAAACTGTTTTTT.

The chain couples TRBV2 to TRBJ2-2; D tentatively reads TRBD1 or TRBD2 (6 bases each). CDR1 and CDR2 from the germline V gene are SNHLY and FYNNEI. V lost 6 bases and J 7 bases, leaving 18 bases between the germline ends. The CDR3 has 15 amino acids. The CDR3 DNA reads as TGTGCCAGCAGCCCTGTACGCGGGACAAACGGGGAGCTGTTTTTT. The encoded protein is CASSPVRGTNGELFF.

The V call is TRBV29-1, the J call TRBJ2-1, with D perhaps matching TRBD2 (5 bases). This CDR3 spans 13 amino acids. The germline CDR1 and CDR2 sequences are SQVTM and ANQGSEA. The V gene lost 3 bases and the J gene lost 5 bases, with 11 bases spanning the gap. CDR3 coding DNA: TGCAGCGTTGACGCGACTATTAACAATGAGCAGTTCTTC. Protein product: CSVDATINNEQFF.

This chain joins TRBV27 and TRBJ2-7, with D maybe TRBD1 (5 bases). The CDR3 runs to 14 residues. V lost 4 bases and J lost 9, with 19 bases in between. CDR1 and CDR2 (germline): MNHEY, SMNVEV (reference sequence). CDR3 DNA sequence: TGTGCCAGCAGTTCCCCCGGCCAGGGTGGGGTGCAGTACTTC. Protein sequence: CASSSPGQGGVQYF.

The J gene is TRBJ2-7, the V gene TRBV19; 8 bases match TRBD1. The CDR3 loop spans 14 amino acids. With 8 bases clipped from V and 7 bases from J, the junction kept 13 bases outside the gene matches. The V gene's germline CDR1 is LNHDA and CDR2 SQIVND (reference sequence). The CDR3 reads CASSKDRDNSEQYF. The CDR3 bases are TGTGCCAGTTCTAAGGACAGGGACAACTCTGAGCAGTACTTC.